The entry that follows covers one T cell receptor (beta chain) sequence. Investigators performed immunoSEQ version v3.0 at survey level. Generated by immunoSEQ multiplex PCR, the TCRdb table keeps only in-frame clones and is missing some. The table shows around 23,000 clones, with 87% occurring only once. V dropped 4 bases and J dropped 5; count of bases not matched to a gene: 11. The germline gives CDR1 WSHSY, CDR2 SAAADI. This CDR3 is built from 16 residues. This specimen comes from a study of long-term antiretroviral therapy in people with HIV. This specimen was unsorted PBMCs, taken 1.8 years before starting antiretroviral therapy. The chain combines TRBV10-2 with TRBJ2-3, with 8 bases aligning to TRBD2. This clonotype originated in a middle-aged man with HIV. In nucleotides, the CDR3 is TGCGCCAGCAGTGCGCAAGCGGGAGCAATTGGAGATACGCAGTATTTT. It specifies CASSAQAGAIGDTQYF.